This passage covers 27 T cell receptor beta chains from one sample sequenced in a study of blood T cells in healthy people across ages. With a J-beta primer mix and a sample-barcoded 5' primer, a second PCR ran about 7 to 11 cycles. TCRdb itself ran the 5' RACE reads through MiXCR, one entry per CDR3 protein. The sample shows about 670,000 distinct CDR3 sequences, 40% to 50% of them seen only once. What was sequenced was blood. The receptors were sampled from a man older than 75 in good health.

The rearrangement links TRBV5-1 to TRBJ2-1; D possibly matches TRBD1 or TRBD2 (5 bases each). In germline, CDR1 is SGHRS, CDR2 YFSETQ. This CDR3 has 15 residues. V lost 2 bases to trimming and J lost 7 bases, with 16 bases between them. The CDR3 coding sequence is TGCGCCAGCAGCTTTCTAGGGGACCCGGGTAATGAGCAGTTCTTC. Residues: CASSFLGDPGNEQFF.

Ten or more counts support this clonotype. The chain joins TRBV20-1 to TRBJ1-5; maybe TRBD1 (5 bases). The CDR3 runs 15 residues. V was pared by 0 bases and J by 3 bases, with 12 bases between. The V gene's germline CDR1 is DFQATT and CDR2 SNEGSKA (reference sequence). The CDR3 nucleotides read TGCAGTGCTAGAGAAACTCAGGGAAACAATCAGCCCCAGCATTTT. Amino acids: CSARETQGNNQPQHF.

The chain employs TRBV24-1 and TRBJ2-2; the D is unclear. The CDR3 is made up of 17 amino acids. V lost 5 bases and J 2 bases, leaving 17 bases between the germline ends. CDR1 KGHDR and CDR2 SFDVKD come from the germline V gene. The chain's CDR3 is CATSGSQGRKNTGELFF. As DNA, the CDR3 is TGTGCCACCAGTGGTTCCCAAGGACGGAAAAACACCGGGGAGCTGTTTTTT.

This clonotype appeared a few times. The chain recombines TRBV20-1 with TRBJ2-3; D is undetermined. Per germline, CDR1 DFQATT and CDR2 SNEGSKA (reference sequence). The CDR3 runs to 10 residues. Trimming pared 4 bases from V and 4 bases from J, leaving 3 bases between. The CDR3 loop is CSATSDTQYF. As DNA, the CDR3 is TGCAGTGCTACTTCAGATACGCAGTATTTT.

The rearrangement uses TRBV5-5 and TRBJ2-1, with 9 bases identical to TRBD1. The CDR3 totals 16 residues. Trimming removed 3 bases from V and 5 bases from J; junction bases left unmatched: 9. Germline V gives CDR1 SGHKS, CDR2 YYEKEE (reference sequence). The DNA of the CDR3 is TGTGCCAGCAGCTCGGCCGCCGGGACAGGGAACAATGAGCAGTTCTTC. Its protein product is CASSSAAGTGNNEQFF.

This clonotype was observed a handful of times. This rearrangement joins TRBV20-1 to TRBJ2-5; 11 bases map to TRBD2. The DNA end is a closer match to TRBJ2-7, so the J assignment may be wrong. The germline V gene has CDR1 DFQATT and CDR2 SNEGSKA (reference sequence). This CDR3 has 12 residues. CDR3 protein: CSARTSGDEQYF. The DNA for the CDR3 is TGCAGTGCTAGGACTAGCGGGGACGAGCAGTACTTC.

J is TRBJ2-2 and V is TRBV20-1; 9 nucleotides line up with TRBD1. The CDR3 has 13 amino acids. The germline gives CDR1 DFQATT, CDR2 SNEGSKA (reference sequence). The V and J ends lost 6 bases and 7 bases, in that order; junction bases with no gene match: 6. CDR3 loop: CSAPQGAGGELFF. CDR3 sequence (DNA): TGCAGTGCCCCACAGGGGGCCGGCGGGGAGCTGTTTTTT.

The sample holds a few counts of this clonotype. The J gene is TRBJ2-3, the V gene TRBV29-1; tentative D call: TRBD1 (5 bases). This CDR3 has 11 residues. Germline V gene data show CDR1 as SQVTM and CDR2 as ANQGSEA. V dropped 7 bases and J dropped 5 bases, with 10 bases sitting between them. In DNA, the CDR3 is TGCAGCGGGGAAAGGGGAGATACGCAGTATTTT. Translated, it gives CSGERGDTQYF.

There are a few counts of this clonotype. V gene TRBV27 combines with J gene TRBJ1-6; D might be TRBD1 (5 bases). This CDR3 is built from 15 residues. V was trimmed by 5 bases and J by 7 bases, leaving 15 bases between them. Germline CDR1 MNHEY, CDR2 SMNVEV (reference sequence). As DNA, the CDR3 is TGTGCCAGCAGTGGGCAGGGAGGACGGAATTCACCCCTCCACTTT. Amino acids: CASSGQGGRNSPLHF.

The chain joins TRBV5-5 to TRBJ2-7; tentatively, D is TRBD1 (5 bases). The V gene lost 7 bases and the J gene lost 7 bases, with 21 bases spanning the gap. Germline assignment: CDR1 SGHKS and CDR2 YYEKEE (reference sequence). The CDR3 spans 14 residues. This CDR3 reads CASFQGYSYNEQYF. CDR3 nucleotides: TGTGCCAGCTTCCAGGGATACTCCTACAATGAGCAGTACTTC.

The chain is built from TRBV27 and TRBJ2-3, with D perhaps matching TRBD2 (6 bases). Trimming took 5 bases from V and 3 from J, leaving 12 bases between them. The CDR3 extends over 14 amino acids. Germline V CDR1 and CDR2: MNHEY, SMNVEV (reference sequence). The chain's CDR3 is CASSQGLGTDTQYF. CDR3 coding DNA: TGTGCCAGCAGTCAGGGACTGGGGACAGATACGCAGTATTTT.

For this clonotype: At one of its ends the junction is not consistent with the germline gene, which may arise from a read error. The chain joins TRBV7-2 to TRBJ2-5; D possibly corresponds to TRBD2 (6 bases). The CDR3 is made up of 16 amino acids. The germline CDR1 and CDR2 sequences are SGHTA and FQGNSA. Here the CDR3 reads CANSLGPSEGRETQYF. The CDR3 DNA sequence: TGTGCCAACAGCTTAGGGCCTAGCGAGGGCCGGGAGACCCAGTACTTC.

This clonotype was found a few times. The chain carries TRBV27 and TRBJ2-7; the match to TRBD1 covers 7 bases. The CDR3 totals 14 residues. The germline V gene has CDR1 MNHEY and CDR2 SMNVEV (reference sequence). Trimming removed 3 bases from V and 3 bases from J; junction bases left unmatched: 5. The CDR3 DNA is TGTGCCAGCAGTTTCGTCCAGGGGGTCTACGAGCAGTACTTC. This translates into CASSFVQGVYEQYF.

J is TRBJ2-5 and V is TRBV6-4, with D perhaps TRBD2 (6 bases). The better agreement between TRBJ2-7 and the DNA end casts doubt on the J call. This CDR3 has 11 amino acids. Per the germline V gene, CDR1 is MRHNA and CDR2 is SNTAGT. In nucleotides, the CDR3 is TGTGCCATCCTGGGGGGTCACGAGCAGTACTTC. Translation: CAILGGHEQYF.

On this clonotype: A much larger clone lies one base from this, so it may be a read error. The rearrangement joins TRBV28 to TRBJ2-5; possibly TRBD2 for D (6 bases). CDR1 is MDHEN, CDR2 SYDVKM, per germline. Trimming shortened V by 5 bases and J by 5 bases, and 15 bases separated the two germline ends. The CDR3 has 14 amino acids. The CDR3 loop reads CASSAGPALETQYF. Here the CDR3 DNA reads TGTGCCAGCAGTGCGGGACCGGCCCTGGAGACCCAGTACTTC.

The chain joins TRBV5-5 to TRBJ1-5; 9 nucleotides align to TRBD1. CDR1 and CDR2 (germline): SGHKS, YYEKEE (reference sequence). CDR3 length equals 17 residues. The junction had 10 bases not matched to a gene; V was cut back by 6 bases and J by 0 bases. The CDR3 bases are TGTGCCAGCACCTTAGGACAGGGGCGATATAGCAATCAGCCCCAGCATTTT. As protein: CASTLGQGRYSNQPQHF.

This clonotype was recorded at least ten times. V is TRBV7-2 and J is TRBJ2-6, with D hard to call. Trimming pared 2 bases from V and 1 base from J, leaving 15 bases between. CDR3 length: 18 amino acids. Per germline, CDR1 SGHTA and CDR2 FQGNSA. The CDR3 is CASSLLYDGKSGANVLTF. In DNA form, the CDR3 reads TGTGCCAGCAGCTTATTGTATGACGGAAAATCTGGGGCCAACGTCCTGACTTTC.

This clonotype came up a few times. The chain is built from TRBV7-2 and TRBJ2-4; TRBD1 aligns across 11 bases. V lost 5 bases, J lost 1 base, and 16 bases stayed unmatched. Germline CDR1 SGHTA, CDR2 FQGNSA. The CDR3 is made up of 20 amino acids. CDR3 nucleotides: TGTGCCAGCAGCCCCAGCGGGGGGACAGGGGGGGGTTTGGCCAAAAACATTCAGTACTTC. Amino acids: CASSPSGGTGGGLAKNIQYF.

This chain's CDR3 is CASSEGPNTGELFF. The CDR3 DNA is TGCGCCAGCAGCGAGGGCCCAAACACCGGGGAGCTGTTTTTT. The chain has TRBV5-1 and TRBJ2-2; perhaps TRBD2 as D (5 bases). Germline CDR1 is SGHRS and CDR2 is YFSETQ. This CDR3 region has 14 residues. Trimming removed 4 bases from V and 2 bases from J, with 9 bases in between.

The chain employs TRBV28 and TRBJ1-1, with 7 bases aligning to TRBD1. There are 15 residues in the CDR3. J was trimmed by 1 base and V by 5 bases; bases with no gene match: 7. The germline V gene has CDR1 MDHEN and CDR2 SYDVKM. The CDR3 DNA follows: TGTGCCAGCAGTGGGAAGGGGGCCCGGAACACTGAAGCTTTCTTT. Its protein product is CASSGKGARNTEAFF.

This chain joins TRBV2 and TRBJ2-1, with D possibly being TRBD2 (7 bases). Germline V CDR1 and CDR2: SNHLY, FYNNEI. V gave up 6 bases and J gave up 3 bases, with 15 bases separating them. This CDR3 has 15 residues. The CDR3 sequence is CASRMGGASYNEQFF. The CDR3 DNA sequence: TGTGCCAGCAGGATGGGGGGGGCTAGCTACAATGAGCAGTTCTTC.

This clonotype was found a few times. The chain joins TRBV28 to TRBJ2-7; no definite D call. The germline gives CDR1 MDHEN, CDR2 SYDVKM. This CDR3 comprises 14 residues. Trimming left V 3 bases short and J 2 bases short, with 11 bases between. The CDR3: CASSLNRETYEQYF. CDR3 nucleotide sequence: TGTGCCAGCAGTTTGAATAGGGAAACCTACGAGCAGTACTTC.

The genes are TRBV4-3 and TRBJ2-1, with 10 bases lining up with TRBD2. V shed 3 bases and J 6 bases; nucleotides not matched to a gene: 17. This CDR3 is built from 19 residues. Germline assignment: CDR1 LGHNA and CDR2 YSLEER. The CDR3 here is CASSQDPPISGRASNEQFF. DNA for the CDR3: TGCGCCAGCAGCCAGGATCCACCCATAAGCGGGAGGGCCTCCAATGAGCAGTTCTTC.

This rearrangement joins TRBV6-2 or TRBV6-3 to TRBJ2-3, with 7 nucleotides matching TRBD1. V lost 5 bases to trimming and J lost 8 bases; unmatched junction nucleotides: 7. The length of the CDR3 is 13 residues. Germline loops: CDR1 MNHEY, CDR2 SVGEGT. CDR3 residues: CASSPSDRVTQYF. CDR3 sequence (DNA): TGTGCCAGCAGTCCGAGCGACAGGGTTACGCAGTATTTT.

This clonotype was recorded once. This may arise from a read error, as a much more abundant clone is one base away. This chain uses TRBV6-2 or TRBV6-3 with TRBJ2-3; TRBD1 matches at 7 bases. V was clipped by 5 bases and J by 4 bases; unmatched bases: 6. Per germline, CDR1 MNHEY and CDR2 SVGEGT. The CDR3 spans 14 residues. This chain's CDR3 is CASSPIQGADTQYF. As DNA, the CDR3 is TGTGCCAGCAGTCCCATCCAGGGGGCAGATACGCAGTATTTT.

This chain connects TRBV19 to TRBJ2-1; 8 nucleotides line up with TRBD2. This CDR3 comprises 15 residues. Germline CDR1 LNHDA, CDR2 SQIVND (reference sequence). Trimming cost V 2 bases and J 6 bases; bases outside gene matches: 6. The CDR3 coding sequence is TGTGCCAGTAGTATACGCGGGACTAGGAGCAATGAGCAGTTCTTC. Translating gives CASSIRGTRSNEQFF.

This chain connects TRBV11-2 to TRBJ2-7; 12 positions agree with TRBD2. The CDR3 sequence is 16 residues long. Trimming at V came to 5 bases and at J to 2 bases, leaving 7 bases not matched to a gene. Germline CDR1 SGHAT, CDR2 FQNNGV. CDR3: CASSTGTSGRPYEQYF. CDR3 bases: TGTGCCAGCAGCACCGGAACTAGCGGGAGGCCCTACGAGCAGTACTTC.